A single TCR beta chain is shown here with its context. Its specificity is unknown. One entry per CDR3 protein, called by TCRdb with MiXCR from the reads. The data contain some 500,000 distinct CDR3 sequences, roughly 34% of them singletons. The data were taken from a study of T cell repertoires in cytomegalovirus infection. About the research overall: Use of recently identified HLA-C-restricted and well-studied HLA-B-restricted CMV epitopes was part of the study.

The CDR3 extends over 15 amino acids. Trimming pared 0 bases from V and 4 bases from J, leaving 11 bases between. The germline V gene encodes CDR1 SGHRS and CDR2 YFSETQ. The sample in question was cultured PBMCs, obtained from culture after CMV antigen stimulation. This receptor was taken from a human donor in good health (CMV status not recorded). Some clones in this sample may be carry-over from other donors' samples. The rearrangement uses TRBV5-1 and TRBJ2-1, with a weak D call TRBD2 (5 bases). The CDR3 DNA follows: TGCGCCAGCAGCTTGGCCGGGATTGGGTACAATGAGCAGTTCTTC. This gives the protein CASSLAGIGYNEQFF.